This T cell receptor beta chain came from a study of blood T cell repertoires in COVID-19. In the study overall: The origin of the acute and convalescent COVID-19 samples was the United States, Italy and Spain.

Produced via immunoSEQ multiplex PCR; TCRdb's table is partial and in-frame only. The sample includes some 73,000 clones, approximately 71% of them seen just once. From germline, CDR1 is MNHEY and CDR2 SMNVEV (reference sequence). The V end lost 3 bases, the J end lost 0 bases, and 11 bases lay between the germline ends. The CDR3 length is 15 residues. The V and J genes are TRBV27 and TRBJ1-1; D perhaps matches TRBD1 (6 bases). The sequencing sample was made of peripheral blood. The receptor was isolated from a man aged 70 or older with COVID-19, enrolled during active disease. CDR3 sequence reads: CASSFWDKMNTEAFF. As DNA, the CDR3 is TGTGCCAGCAGTTTTTGGGACAAGATGAACACTGAAGCTTTCTTT.